The T cell receptor beta chain under discussion was sequenced for a study of blood T cell repertoires in COVID-19. Repertoires were generated with immunoSEQ multiplex PCR, while TCRdb's copy carries only in-frame clones and drops some. Of 90,000 to 130,000 clones in the sample, 71% are singletons; the top ten hold less than 2%. There are a few counts of this clone. Germline CDR1 is MDHEN and CDR2 is SYDVKM. Trimming took 3 bases from V and 4 from J; bases not matched to a gene: 7. The CDR3 sequence is 15 residues long. Sequencing input: peripheral blood. The chain uses TRBV28 and TRBJ2-7; TRBD2 matches at 9 bases. This TCR derives from a woman aged 40-49 years with acute or convalescent COVID-19. CDR3 loop: CASSLEVAGEYEQYF. The CDR3 nucleotides read TGTGCCAGCAGTTTGGAGGTAGCGGGGGAGTACGAGCAGTACTTC.